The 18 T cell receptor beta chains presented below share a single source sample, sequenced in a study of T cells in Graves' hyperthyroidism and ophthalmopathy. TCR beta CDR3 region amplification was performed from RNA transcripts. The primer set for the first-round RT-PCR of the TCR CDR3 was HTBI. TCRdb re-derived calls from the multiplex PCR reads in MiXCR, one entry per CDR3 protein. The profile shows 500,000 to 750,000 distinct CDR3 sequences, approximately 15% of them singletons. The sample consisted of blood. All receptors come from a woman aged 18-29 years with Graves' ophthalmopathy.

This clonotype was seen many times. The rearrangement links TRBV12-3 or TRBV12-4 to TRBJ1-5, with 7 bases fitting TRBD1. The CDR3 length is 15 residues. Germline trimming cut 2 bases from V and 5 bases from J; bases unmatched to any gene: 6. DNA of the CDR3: TGTGCCAGCAGTTTAACGGCGACAGGGCATCAGCCCCAGCATTTT. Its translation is CASSLTATGHQPQHF.

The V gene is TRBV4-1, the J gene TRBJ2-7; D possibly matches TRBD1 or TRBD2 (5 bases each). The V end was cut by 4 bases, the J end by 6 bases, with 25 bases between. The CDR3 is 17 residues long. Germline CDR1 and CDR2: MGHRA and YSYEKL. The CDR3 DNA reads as TGCGCCAGCAGCCTCAGTGGGGACGGGGACGGGGCCTCCGAGCAGTACTTC. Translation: CASSLSGDGDGASEQYF.

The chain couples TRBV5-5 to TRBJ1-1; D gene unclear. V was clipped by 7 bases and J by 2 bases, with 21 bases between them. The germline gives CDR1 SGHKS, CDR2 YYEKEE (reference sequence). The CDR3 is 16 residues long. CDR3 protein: CASAGLGTTRNTEAFF. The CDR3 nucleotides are TGTGCCAGCGCTGGTTTGGGTACGACTAGAAACACTGAAGCTTTCTTT.

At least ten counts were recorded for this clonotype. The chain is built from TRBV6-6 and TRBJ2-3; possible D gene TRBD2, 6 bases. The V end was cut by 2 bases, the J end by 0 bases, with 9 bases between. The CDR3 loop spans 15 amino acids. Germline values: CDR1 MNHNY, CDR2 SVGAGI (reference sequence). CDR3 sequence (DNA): TGTGCCAGCAGTTACGGAGCGGGTAGCACAGATACGCAGTATTTT. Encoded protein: CASSYGAGSTDTQYF.

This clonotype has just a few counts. The CDR3 sequence: CASSQRTRPYEQYF. The CDR3 DNA reads as TGTGCCAGCAGCCAGCGGACTAGACCCTACGAGCAGTACTTC. The chain is built from TRBV7-8 and TRBJ2-7; 7 bases agree with TRBD2. The CDR3 has 14 residues. CDR1 is SGHVS, CDR2 FQNEAQ, per germline. Losses at the gene ends were 5 bases for V and 2 bases for J; bases not matched to a gene: 6.

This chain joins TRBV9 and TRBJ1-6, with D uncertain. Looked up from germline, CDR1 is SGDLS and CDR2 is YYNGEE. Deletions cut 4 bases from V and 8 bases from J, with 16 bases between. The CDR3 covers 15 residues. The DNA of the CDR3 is TGTGCCAGCAGCCCCTACGGGCAAAACGATTCACCCCTCCACTTT. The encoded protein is CASSPYGQNDSPLHF.

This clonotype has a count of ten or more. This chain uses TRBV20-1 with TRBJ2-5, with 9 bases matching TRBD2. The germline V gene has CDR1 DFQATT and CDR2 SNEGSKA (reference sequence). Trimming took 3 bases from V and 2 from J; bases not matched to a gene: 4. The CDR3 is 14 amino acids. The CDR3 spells CSARRTSVQETQYF. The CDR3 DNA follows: TGCAGTGCTAGGAGGACTAGCGTGCAAGAGACCCAGTACTTC.

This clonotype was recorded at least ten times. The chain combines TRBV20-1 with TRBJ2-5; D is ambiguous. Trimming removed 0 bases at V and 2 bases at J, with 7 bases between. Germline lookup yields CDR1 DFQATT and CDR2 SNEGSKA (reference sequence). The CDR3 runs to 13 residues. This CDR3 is CSARDGVQETQYF. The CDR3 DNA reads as TGCAGTGCTAGAGATGGAGTTCAAGAGACCCAGTACTTC.

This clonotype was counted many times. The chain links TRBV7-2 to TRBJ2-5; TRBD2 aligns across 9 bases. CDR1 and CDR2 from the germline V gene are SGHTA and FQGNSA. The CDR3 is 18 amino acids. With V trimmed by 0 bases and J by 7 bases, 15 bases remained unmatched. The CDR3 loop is CASSLAAVRLAAGGTQYF. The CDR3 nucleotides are TGTGCCAGCAGCTTAGCGGCAGTCCGACTAGCGGCTGGCGGGACCCAGTACTTC.

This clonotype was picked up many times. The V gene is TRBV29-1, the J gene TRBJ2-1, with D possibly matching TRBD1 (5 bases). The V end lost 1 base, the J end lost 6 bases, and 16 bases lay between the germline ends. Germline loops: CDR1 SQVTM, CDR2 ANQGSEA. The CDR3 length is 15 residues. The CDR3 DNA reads TGCAGCGTTGAAGGGGGCTGGAGTCCCCTCAATGAGCAGTTCTTC. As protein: CSVEGGWSPLNEQFF.

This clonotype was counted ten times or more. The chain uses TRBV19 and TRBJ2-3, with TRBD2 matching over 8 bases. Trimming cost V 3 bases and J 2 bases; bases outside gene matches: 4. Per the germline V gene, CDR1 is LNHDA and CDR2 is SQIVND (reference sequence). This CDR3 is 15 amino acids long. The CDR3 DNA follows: TGTGCCAGTAGTATCGGGGGGGGAAACACAGATACGCAGTATTTT. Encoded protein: CASSIGGGNTDTQYF.

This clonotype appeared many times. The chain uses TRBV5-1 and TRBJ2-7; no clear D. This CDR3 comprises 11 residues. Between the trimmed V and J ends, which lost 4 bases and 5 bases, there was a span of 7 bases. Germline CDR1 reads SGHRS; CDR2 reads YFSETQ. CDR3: CASSDRNEQYF. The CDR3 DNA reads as TGCGCCAGCAGCGACCGTAACGAGCAGTACTTC.

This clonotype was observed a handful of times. Here the CDR3 reads CASSEYRDRGNEQFF. CDR3 nucleotides: TGTGCCAGCAGTGAATACCGGGACAGGGGAAATGAGCAGTTCTTC. The V and J genes are TRBV2 and TRBJ2-1; 10 bases are a match to TRBD1. The CDR3 loop spans 15 amino acids. After removal of 2 bases from V and 7 bases from J, the junction contained 5 bases not matched to a gene. In germline, CDR1 is SNHLY, CDR2 FYNNEI.

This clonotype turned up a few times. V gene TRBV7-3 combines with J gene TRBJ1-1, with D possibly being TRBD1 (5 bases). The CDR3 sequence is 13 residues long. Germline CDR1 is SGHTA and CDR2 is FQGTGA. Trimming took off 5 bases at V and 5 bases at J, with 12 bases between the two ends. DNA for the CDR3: TGTGCCAGCAGCCCTATGGGGGGTACTGAAGCTTTCTTT. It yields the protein CASSPMGGTEAFF.

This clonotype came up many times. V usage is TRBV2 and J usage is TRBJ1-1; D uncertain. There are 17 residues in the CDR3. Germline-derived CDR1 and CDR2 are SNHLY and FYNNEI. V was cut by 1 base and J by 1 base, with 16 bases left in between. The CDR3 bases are TGTGCCAGCAGTGAAGGGACCTTTTCGAGGCCGAACACTGAAGCTTTCTTT. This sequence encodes CASSEGTFSRPNTEAFF.

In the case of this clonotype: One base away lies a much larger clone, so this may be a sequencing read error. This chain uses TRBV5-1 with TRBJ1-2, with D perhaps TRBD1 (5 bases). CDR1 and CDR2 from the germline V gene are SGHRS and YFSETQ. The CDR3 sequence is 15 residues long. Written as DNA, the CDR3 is TGCGCCGGCAGCCAGGAGTGGGGGGGGACCTATGGCTACACCTTC. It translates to CAGSQEWGGTYGYTF.

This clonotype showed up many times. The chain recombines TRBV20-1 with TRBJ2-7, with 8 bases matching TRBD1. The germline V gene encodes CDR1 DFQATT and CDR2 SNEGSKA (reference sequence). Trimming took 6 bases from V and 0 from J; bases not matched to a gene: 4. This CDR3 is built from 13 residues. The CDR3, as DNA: TGCAGTGCACAACAGGGGGGCTCCTACGAGCAGTACTTC. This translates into CSAQQGGSYEQYF.

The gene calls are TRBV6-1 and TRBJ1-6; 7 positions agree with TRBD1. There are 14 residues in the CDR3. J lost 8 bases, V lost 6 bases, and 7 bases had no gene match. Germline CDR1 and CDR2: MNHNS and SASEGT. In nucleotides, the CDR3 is TGTGCCAGCAGGATGGAGCAGGGGGATTCACCCCTCCACTTT. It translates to CASRMEQGDSPLHF.